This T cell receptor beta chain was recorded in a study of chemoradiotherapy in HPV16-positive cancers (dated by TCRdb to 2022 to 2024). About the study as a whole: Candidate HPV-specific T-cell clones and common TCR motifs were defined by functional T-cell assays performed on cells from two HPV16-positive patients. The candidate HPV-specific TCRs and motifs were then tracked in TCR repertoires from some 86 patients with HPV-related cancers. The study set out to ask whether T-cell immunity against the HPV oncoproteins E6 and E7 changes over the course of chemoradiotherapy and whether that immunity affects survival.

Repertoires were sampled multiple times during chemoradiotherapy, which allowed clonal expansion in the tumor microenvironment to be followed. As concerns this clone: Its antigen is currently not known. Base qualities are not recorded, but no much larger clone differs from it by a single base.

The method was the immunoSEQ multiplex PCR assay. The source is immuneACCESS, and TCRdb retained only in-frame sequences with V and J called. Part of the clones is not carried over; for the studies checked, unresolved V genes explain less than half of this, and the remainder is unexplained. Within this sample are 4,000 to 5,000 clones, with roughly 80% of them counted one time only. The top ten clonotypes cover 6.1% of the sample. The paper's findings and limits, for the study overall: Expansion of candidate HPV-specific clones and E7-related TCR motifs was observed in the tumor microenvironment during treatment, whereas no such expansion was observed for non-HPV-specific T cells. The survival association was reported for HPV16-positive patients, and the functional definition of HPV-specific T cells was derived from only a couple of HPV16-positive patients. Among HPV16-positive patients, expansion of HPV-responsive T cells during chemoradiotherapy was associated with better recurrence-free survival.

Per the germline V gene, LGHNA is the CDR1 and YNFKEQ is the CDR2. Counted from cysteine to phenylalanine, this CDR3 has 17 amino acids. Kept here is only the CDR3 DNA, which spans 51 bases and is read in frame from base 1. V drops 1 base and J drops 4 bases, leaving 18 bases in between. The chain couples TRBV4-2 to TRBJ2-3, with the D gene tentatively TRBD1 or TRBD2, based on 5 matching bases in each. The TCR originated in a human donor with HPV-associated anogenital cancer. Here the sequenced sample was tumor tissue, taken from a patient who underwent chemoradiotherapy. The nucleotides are TGTGCCAGCAGCCAAGGAGCGGTCGGGGTGGGGGCAGATACGCAGTATTTT. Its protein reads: CASSQGAVGVGADTQYF.